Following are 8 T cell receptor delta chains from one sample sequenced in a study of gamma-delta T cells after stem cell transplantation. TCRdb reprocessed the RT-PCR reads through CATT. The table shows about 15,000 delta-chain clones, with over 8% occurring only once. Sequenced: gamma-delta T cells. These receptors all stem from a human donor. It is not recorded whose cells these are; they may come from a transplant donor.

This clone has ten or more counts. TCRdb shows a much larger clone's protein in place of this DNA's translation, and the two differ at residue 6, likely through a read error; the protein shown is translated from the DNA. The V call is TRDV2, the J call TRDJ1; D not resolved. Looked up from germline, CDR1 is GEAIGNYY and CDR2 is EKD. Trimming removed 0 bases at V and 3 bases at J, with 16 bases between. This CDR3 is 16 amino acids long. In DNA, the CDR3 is TGTGCCTGTGACACCGGCCCCAGGGCTAGGGCCGATAAACTCATCTTT. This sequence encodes CACDTGPRARADKLIF.

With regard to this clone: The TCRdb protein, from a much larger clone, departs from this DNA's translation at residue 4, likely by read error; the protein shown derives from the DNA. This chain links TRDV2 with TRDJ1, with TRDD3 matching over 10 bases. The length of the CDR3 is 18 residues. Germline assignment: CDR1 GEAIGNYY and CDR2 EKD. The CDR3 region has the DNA TGTGCCTGTGGCACCAGAAAATTACGGGGGGATACGACCGATAAACTCATCTTT. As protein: CACGTRKLRGDTTDKLIF.

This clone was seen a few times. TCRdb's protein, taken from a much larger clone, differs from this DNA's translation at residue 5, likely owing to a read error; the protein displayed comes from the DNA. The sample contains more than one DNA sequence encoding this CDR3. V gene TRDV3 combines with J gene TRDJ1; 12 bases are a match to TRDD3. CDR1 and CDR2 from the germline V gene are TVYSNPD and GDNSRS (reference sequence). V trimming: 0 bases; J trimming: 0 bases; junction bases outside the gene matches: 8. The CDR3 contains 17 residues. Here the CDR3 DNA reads TGTGCCTTTAGTTACCTACTGGGGGATACCAACACCGATAAACTCATCTTT. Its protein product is CAFSYLLGDTNTDKLIF.

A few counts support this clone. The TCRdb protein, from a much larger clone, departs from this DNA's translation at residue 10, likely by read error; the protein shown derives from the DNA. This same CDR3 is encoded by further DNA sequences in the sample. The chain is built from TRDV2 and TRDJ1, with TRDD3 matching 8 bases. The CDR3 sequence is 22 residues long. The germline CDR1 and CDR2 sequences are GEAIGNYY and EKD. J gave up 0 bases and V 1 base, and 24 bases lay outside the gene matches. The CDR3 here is CACDTIGGTVGYETPYTDKLIF. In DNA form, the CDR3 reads TGTGCCTGTGACACTATCGGTGGAACTGTGGGATACGAAACTCCGTACACCGATAAACTCATCTTT.

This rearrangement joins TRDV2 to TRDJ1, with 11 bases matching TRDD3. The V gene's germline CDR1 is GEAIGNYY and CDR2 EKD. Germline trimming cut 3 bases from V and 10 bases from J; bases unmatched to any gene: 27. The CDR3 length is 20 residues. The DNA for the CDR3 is TGTGCCTGTGACCCGGTTTTGGGGGATACGGGTTCTAATTACCACGATCCACTCATCTTT. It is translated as CACDPVLGDTGSNYHDPLIF.

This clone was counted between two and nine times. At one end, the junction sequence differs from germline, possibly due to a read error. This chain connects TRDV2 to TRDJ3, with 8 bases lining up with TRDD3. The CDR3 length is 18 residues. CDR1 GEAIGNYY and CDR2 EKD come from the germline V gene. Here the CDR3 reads CACDITGGYSLYTLQMFF. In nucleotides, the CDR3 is TGTGCCTGTGACATTACTGGGGGCTACTCCTTGTACACCCTACAGATGTTTTTC.

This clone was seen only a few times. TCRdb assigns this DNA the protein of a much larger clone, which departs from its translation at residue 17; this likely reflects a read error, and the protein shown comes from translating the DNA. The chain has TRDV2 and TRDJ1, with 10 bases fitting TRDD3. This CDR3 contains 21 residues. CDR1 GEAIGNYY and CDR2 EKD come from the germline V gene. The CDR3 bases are TGTGCCTGTGACACACTACGCGTTGGGGATTCTGGGGGATATAACACCGCTAAACTCATCTTT. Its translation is CACDTLRVGDSGGYNTAKLIF.

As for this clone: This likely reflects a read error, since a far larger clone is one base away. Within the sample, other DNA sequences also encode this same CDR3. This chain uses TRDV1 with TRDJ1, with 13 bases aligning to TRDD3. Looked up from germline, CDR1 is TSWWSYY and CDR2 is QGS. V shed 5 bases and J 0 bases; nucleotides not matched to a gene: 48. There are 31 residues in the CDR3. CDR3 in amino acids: CALGHSKGTFLPSTGGYGRSLTPWYTDKLIF. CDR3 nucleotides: TGTGCTCTTGGGCACTCAAAGGGGACATTCCTACCAAGTACTGGGGGATACGGGCGGTCCCTCACCCCCTGGTACACCGATAAACTCATCTTT.